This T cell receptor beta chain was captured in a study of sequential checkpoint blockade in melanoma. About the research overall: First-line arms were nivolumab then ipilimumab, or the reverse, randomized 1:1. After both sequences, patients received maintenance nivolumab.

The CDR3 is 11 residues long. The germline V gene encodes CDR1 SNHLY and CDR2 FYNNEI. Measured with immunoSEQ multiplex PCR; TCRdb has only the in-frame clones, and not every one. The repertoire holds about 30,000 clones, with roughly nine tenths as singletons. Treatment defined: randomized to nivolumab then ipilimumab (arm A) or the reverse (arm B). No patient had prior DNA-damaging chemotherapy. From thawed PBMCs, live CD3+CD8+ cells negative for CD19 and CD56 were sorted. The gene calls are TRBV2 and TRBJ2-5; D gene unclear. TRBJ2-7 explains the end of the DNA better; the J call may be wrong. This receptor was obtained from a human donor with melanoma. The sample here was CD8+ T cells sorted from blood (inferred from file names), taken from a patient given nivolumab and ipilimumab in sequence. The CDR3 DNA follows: TGTGCCAGCAGTGTATCCTACGAGCAGTACTTC. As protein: CASSVSYEQYF.